This TCR beta chain was sequenced during a study of metastatic and nonmetastatic thyroid tumors. Study-wide background: Both malignant and benign thyroid patients supplied peripheral blood and tumor or nodule tissue samples, across which the repertoires of these patients were then compared. Study-level points and caveats: Reportedly, malignant thyroid tumors had significantly higher TCR beta diversity than benign nodules, in blood and tumor.

CDR3 length: 14 amino acids. Germline CDR1 LGHNA, CDR2 YSLEER. Trimming cost V 5 bases and J 8 bases; bases outside gene matches: 8. As processed by the authors: Variation in CDR3 across clinicopathological groups served as the basis for constructing a distant-metastasis classifier in papillary thyroid cancer. TCRdb re-called the PCR reads with MiXCR. The V and J calls were not made by the authors but by TCRdb's processing. The sample includes 35,000 to 50,000 clones, around 24% seen only once; the top ten take 13% to 15%. Thyroid surgery took place with no prior treatment in any patient. A note on this clone: Its antigen remains unknown.

The specimen sequenced was tumor tissue. The chain is built from TRBV4-3 and TRBJ2-1; 8 bases line up with TRBD2. The receptor comes from a female donor with papillary thyroid cancer or a benign thyroid nodule (not recorded which). Some clones in this sample may be carry-over from other donors' samples. CDR3 DNA sequence: TGCGCCAGCAGCTTCCGGGAGGGCCGGGATGAGCAGTTCTTC. It codes for CASSFREGRDEQFF.